These 18 T cell receptor beta chains share one sample of origin, sequenced in a study of cytomegalovirus exposure and HLA in healthy donors. 60 Vbeta and 13 Jbeta primers were used in PCR. Using immunoSEQ multiplex PCR, the repertoire was profiled, and TCRdb retains in-frame clones only, with some absent. The repertoire holds some 130,000 clones, with 80% as singletons. The source material was PBMCs. All receptors come from a man in his thirties or forties in good health and CMV-seronegative.

The rearrangement uses TRBV7-9 and TRBJ1-4, with D unresolved. The CDR3 loop spans 13 amino acids. The germline V gene encodes CDR1 SEHNR and CDR2 FQNEAQ (reference sequence). V was clipped by 5 bases and J by 7 bases, with 11 bases between them. The CDR3 sequence is CASSPPGGEKLFF. The CDR3 DNA reads as TGTGCCAGCAGCCCCCCCGGTGGTGAAAAACTGTTTTTT.

This sequence joins TRBV5-1 and TRBJ1-3, with 7 bases identical to TRBD1. The V and J ends lost 3 bases and 0 bases, in that order; junction bases with no gene match: 3. In germline, CDR1 is SGHRS, CDR2 YFSETQ. The length of the CDR3 is 15 residues. In DNA form, the CDR3 reads TGCGCCAGCAGCTCCAGGGGGACCTCTGGAAACACCATATATTTT. This sequence encodes CASSSRGTSGNTIYF.

This sequence joins TRBV7-9 and TRBJ2-2; 7 nucleotides align to TRBD1. The germline CDR1 and CDR2 sequences are SEHNR and FQNEAQ (reference sequence). With 5 bases clipped from V and 4 bases from J, the junction kept 7 bases outside the gene matches. The CDR3 loop spans 15 amino acids. The CDR3 reads CASSPGTVGTGELFF. The CDR3 DNA reads TGTGCCAGCAGCCCCGGGACAGTCGGCACCGGGGAGCTGTTTTTT.

The V gene is TRBV10-2, the J gene TRBJ2-3; D unclear. The CDR3 is 12 residues long. V was trimmed by 2 bases and J by 3 bases, leaving 3 bases between them. Germline V lookup: CDR1 WSHSY, CDR2 SAAADI. CDR3: CASSEITDTQYF. In DNA, the CDR3 is TGCGCCAGCAGTGAGATAACAGATACGCAGTATTTT.

This rearrangement joins TRBV27 to TRBJ1-1, with 8 bases matching TRBD1. V shed 5 bases, J shed 8 bases, and the junction held 13 bases outside the gene matches. The germline CDR1 and CDR2 sequences are MNHEY and SMNVEV (reference sequence). This CDR3 has 15 amino acids. The CDR3 nucleotides read TGTGCCAGCAGTACCGGGACAGGCATCTCGGACGAAGCTTTCTTT. Its protein is CASSTGTGISDEAFF.

This chain joins TRBV5-1 and TRBJ2-3, with TRBD2 matching over 11 bases. Trimming cost V 4 bases and J 6 bases; bases outside gene matches: 7. This CDR3 is built from 15 residues. Germline V gene sequence: CDR1 SGHRS, CDR2 YFSETQ. CDR3 DNA sequence: TGCGCCAGCAGCAGGGGGACTAGCGGACCTGATACGCAGTATTTT. Translated: CASSRGTSGPDTQYF.

The chain carries TRBV6-4 and TRBJ2-3; 10 positions match TRBD2. The CDR3 contains 15 residues. Germline V CDR1 and CDR2: MRHNA, SNTAGT. V was pared by 5 bases and J by 0 bases, with 2 bases of the junction left unmatched. The CDR3 sequence is CASSSGRASTDTQYF. CDR3 in DNA: TGTGCCAGCAGTAGCGGGAGGGCTAGCACAGATACGCAGTATTTT.

J is TRBJ1-1 and V is TRBV6-1; the D gene is possibly TRBD1 (6 bases). This CDR3 comprises 13 residues. Germline CDR1 MNHNS, CDR2 SASEGT. The CDR3 sequence: CGTGLEVNTEAFF. CDR3 nucleotide sequence: TGTGGAACAGGGCTGGAAGTGAACACTGAAGCTTTCTTT.

The chain couples TRBV6-1 to TRBJ1-5; TRBD1 might be the D (5 bases). The CDR3 consists of 16 residues. The V end was cut by 0 bases, the J end by 0 bases, with 9 bases between. CDR1 is MNHNS, CDR2 SASEGT, per germline. CDR3 in amino acids: CASSEAQGHSNQPQHF. DNA of the CDR3: TGTGCCAGCAGTGAAGCGCAGGGCCATAGCAATCAGCCCCAGCATTTT.

This rearrangement joins TRBV9 to TRBJ1-1; perhaps TRBD1 as D (5 bases). Germline loops: CDR1 SGDLS, CDR2 YYNGEE. This CDR3 contains 14 residues. Trimming shortened V by 3 bases and J by 4 bases, and 13 bases separated the two germline ends. The CDR3 loop reads CASSEGRVGTEAFF. The CDR3, as DNA: TGTGCCAGCAGCGAGGGGAGGGTAGGCACTGAAGCTTTCTTT.

With regard to this clone: Its ends do not fully match the called genes, so a read error is possible. This chain joins TRBV18 and TRBJ2-7, with 9 bases fitting TRBD2. Germline CDR1 reads KGHSH; CDR2 reads LQKENI. CDR3 length: 15 amino acids. The CDR3 DNA is TGTGCCAGCTCACCACCCGGGACTAGCTCCTCCGAGCAGTACTTC. Protein sequence: CASSPPGTSSSEQYF.

In DNA, the CDR3 is TGTGCCAGCAGCCAGCGATGGACTAGCGTTCAAGATACGCAGTATTTT. Translation: CASSQRWTSVQDTQYF. The genes are TRBV14 and TRBJ2-3; 9 nucleotides align to TRBD2. Germline CDR1 is SGHDN and CDR2 is FVKESK. With 3 bases clipped from V and 5 bases from J, the junction kept 9 bases outside the gene matches. This CDR3 is 16 amino acids long.

The J gene is TRBJ2-5, the V gene TRBV14; tentative D call: TRBD1 (6 bases). V was clipped by 1 base and J by 1 base, with 7 bases between them. CDR1 and CDR2 from the germline V gene are SGHDN and FVKESK. CDR3 length: 14 amino acids. The CDR3 region has the DNA TGTGCCAGCAGCCAAGCCAGGGGCCAAGAGACCCAGTACTTC. This codes for CASSQARGQETQYF.

The CDR3 DNA follows: TGTGCCAGCAGCTTAACAGGGATCGACGAGCAGTACTTC. It is translated as CASSLTGIDEQYF. This chain joins TRBV5-6 and TRBJ2-7; D is perhaps TRBD1 (6 bases). V lost 2 bases and J lost 5, with 11 bases in between. Germline V gives CDR1 SGHDT, CDR2 YYEEEE. This CDR3 is built from 13 residues.

V usage is TRBV5-1 and J usage is TRBJ1-1; D possibly corresponds to TRBD1 (6 bases). Per the germline V gene, CDR1 is SGHRS and CDR2 is YFSETQ. The CDR3 consists of 14 residues. Trimming stripped 4 bases from V and 1 base from J, with 11 bases between. DNA for the CDR3: TGCGCCAGCAGCATATCGACAGGGAACACTGAAGCTTTCTTT. This codes for CASSISTGNTEAFF.

This clone has a single count. This chain links TRBV28 with TRBJ1-5; D call uncertain. The CDR3 runs to 19 residues. Deletions cut 5 bases from V and 3 bases from J, with 26 bases between. Looked up from germline, CDR1 is MDHEN and CDR2 is SYDVKM. CDR3 sequence reads: CASSQTVSPWNINNQPQHF. CDR3 nucleotide sequence: TGTGCCAGCAGTCAAACAGTTAGTCCGTGGAATATCAACAATCAGCCCCAGCATTTT.

This chain links TRBV18 with TRBJ2-1, with 9 positions matching TRBD2. The CDR3 contains 16 residues. CDR1 KGHSH and CDR2 LQKENI come from the germline V gene. Trimming cost V 3 bases and J 7 bases; bases outside gene matches: 10. CDR3 sequence: CASSPGLAGLGNEQFF. The CDR3 nucleotides read TGTGCCAGCTCACCCGGCCTAGCGGGATTGGGGAATGAGCAGTTCTTC.

This chain links TRBV5-6 with TRBJ1-5; D might be TRBD1 (5 bases). The CDR3 runs 14 residues. The germline gives CDR1 SGHDT, CDR2 YYEEEE. The V end was cut by 1 base, the J end by 6 bases, with 11 bases between. This CDR3 is CASSLTGESQPQHF. The CDR3 DNA is TGTGCCAGCAGCTTGACGGGGGAAAGTCAGCCCCAGCATTTT.